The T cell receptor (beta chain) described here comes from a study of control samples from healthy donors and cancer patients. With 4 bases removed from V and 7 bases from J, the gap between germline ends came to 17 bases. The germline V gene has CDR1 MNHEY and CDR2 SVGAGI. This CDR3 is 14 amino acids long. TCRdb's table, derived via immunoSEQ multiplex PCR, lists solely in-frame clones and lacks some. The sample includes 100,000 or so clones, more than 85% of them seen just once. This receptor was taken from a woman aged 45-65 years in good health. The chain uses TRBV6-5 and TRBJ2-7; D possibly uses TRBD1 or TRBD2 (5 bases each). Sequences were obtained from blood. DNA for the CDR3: TGTGCCAGCAGTTCGCCTCGGGGCGTGAGAGAGCAGTACTTC. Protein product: CASSSPRGVREQYF.